This T cell receptor (beta chain) was recovered during a study of blood T cell repertoires in COVID-19. Study details: From T cells, B-cell-depleted T cells, or PBMCs came the material, which was cDNA or gDNA.

The table came from immunoSEQ multiplex PCR; TCRdb's copy has only in-frame clones and leaves some out. Among roughly 20,000 clones, 70% to 90% were seen once, and the ten largest hold less than 7.5%. The V gene lost 4 bases and the J gene lost 1 base, with 13 bases spanning the gap. Germline CDR1 is SGHDN and CDR2 is FVKESK. This CDR3 is built from 16 residues. The chain is built from TRBV14 and TRBJ2-2; D is perhaps TRBD2 (5 bases). This TCR came from a woman older than 75 with active COVID-19. The material sequenced was peripheral blood. CDR3 sequence (DNA): TGTGCCAGCAGCCTCCTAGGCCGGGAGAACACCGGGGAGCTGTTTTTT. Its protein is CASSLLGRENTGELFF.